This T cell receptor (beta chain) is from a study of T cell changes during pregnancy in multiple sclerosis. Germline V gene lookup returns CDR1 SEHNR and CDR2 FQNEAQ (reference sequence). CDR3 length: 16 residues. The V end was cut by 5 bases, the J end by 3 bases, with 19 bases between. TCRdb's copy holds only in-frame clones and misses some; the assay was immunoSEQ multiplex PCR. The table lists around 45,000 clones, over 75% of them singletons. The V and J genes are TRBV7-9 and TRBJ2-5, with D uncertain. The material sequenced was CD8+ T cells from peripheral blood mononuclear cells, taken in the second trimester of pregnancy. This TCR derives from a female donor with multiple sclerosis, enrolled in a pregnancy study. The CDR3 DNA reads TGTGCCAGCAGCCTTGGGCGTGCGAGTAGAAAAGAGACCCAGTACTTC. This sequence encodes CASSLGRASRKETQYF.